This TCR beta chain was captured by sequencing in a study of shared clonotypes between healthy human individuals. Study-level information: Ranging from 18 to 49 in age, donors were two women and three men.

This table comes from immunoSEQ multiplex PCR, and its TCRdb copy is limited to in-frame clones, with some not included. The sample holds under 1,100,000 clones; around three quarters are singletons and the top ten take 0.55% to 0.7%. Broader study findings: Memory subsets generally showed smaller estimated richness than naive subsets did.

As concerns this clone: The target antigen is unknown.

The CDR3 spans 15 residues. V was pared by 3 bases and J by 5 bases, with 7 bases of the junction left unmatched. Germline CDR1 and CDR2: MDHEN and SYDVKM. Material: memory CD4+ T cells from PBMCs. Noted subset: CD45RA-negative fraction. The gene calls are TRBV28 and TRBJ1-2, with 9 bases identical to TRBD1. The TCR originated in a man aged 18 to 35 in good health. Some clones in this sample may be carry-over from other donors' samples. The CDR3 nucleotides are TGTGCCAGCAGTTTCGGGGACAGGGCCCTTTATGGCTACACCTTC. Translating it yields CASSFGDRALYGYTF.